The rows below give T cell receptor beta chains drawn from one sample of a study of T cells after yellow fever vaccination. A single record per CDR3 protein comes from TCRdb applying MiXCR to the 5' RACE reads. This repertoire shows 500,000 to 550,000 distinct CDR3 sequences, 20% to 25% found once; its top ten account for about 16%. The material was PBMCs, obtained 21 days after the first yellow fever vaccination. These receptors all stem from a young man who received the YFV17D yellow fever vaccine. CDR3s include the opening cysteine and the closing phenylalanine or tryptophan. Each record gives: V gene, J gene, D gene, clone size, CDR3 protein, CDR3 DNA. The D gene is left open where the match is weak. Size is stated for part of the rows, as once, few or many counts, or as a class when the clone is expanded.

v_gene: TRBV13
j_gene: TRBJ1-2
d_gene: NA
abundance: NA
CDR3aa: CASSSSSRADINYGYTF
CDR3nt: TGTGCCAGCAGCTCCTCTAGTCGGGCAGACATTAACTATGGCTACACCTTC

v_gene: TRBV7-2
j_gene: TRBJ2-5
d_gene: TRBD2
abundance: few
CDR3aa: CASSLMGGSHETQYF
CDR3nt: TGTGCCAGCAGCTTAATGGGGGGGTCTCACGAGACCCAGTACTTC

v_gene: TRBV4-3
j_gene: TRBJ1-2
d_gene: NA
abundance: few
CDR3aa: CASSQDSAVVVDNYGYTF
CDR3nt: TGCGCCAGCAGCCAAGATTCGGCAGTGGTTGTGGATAACTATGGCTACACCTTC

v_gene: TRBV20-1
j_gene: TRBJ1-1
d_gene: NA
abundance: few
CDR3aa: CSASRDKYTEAFF
CDR3nt: TGCAGTGCTAGCCGGGACAAATACACTGAAGCTTTCTTT

v_gene: TRBV27
j_gene: TRBJ1-2
d_gene: NA
abundance: NA
CDR3aa: CASSLGARGGDYGYTF
CDR3nt: TGTGCCAGCAGTTTAGGGGCTAGGGGGGGCGACTATGGCTACACCTTC

v_gene: TRBV18
j_gene: TRBJ2-7
d_gene: TRBD2
abundance: NA
CDR3aa: CASSPSGDEQYF
CDR3nt: TGTGCCAGCTCACCAAGCGGGGACGAGCAGTACTTC

v_gene: TRBV6-1
j_gene: TRBJ2-3
d_gene: NA
abundance: few
CDR3aa: CASRERVMDTQYF
CDR3nt: TGTGCCAGCAGGGAAAGGGTGATGGATACGCAGTATTTT

v_gene: TRBV12-3/TRBV12-4
j_gene: TRBJ2-7
d_gene: NA
abundance: many
CDR3aa: CASSSSGYEQYF
CDR3nt: TGTGCCAGCAGTTCTTCAGGCTACGAGCAGTACTTC

v_gene: TRBV5-1
j_gene: TRBJ1-5
d_gene: NA
abundance: many
CDR3aa: CASSLVGLDQPQHF
CDR3nt: TGCGCCAGCAGCTTGGTGGGATTGGATCAGCCCCAGCATTTT

v_gene: TRBV12-5
j_gene: TRBJ2-2
d_gene: NA
abundance: few
CDR3aa: CASGYPTANTGELFF
CDR3nt: TGTGCTAGTGGTTACCCGACAGCGAACACCGGGGAGCTGTTTTTT

v_gene: TRBV4-3
j_gene: TRBJ2-3
d_gene: TRBD2
abundance: NA
CDR3aa: CASSQDLGLAGGGDTQYF
CDR3nt: TGCGCCAGCAGCCAAGATTTGGGACTAGCGGGGGGGGGAGATACGCAGTATTTT

v_gene: TRBV24-1
j_gene: TRBJ1-5
d_gene: TRBD1
abundance: NA
CDR3aa: CATEAGQGYNQPQHF
CDR3nt: TGTGCCACCGAAGCGGGACAGGGATACAATCAGCCCCAGCATTTT

v_gene: TRBV5-1
j_gene: TRBJ2-2
d_gene: NA
abundance: NA
CDR3aa: CASSRGTVNTGELFF
CDR3nt: TGCGCCAGCAGCCGCGGAACGGTGAACACCGGGGAGCTGTTTTTT

v_gene: TRBV20-1
j_gene: TRBJ1-6
d_gene: NA
abundance: few
CDR3aa: CSADRDMTSPLHF
CDR3nt: TGCAGTGCTGATCGGGACATGACTTCACCCCTCCACTTT

v_gene: TRBV5-4
j_gene: TRBJ1-2
d_gene: TRBD1
abundance: NA
CDR3aa: CASRTQGEGYTF
CDR3nt: TGTGCCAGCAGAACACAGGGGGAAGGCTACACCTTC

v_gene: TRBV23-1
j_gene: TRBJ1-6
d_gene: NA
abundance: NA
CDR3aa: CASSQRGQSYSPLHF
CDR3nt: TGCGCCAGCAGTCAACGAGGACAGTCCTATTCACCCCTCCACTTT

v_gene: TRBV6-1
j_gene: TRBJ2-7
d_gene: NA
abundance: NA
CDR3aa: CASSEPRTVSYEQYF
CDR3nt: TGTGCCAGCAGTGAACCTCGGACAGTCTCCTACGAGCAGTACTTC

v_gene: TRBV20-1
j_gene: TRBJ2-7
d_gene: TRBD2
abundance: NA
CDR3aa: CSARGGTSGGEEQYF
CDR3nt: TGCAGTGCTAGAGGTGGGACTAGCGGGGGAGAGGAGCAGTACTTC

v_gene: TRBV12-3/TRBV12-4
j_gene: TRBJ1-6
d_gene: NA
abundance: few
CDR3aa: CARPEEGYSYNSPLHF
CDR3nt: TGTGCCAGACCCGAGGAAGGGTACTCCTATAATTCACCCCTCCACTTT

v_gene: TRBV18
j_gene: TRBJ2-5
d_gene: NA
abundance: few
CDR3aa: CASSTDQETQYF
CDR3nt: TGTGCCAGCTCCACAGACCAAGAGACCCAGTACTTC

v_gene: TRBV4-2
j_gene: TRBJ2-1
d_gene: TRBD2
abundance: NA
CDR3aa: CASSQEPWTSGYNEQFF
CDR3nt: TGTGCCAGCAGCCAAGAACCGTGGACTAGCGGCTACAATGAGCAGTTCTTC

v_gene: TRBV10-2
j_gene: TRBJ2-2
d_gene: NA
abundance: few
CDR3aa: CASSEYRSDLTGELFF
CDR3nt: TGCGCCAGCAGTGAATACAGGTCGGACCTCACCGGGGAGCTGTTTTTT

v_gene: TRBV15
j_gene: TRBJ2-1
d_gene: NA
abundance: few
CDR3aa: CATSPGSAGRPREQFF
CDR3nt: TGTGCCACCAGCCCCGGTAGTGCAGGTCGCCCCCGTGAGCAGTTCTTC

v_gene: TRBV6-5
j_gene: TRBJ1-3
d_gene: NA
abundance: NA
CDR3aa: CASSYSSVSGNTIYF
CDR3nt: TGTGCCAGCAGTTACTCTTCCGTATCTGGAAACACCATATATTTT

v_gene: TRBV4-3
j_gene: TRBJ2-2
d_gene: NA
abundance: NA
CDR3aa: CASSQGGWGGELFF
CDR3nt: TGCGCCAGCAGCCAAGGGGGCTGGGGCGGGGAGCTGTTTTTT

v_gene: TRBV6-5
j_gene: TRBJ2-7
d_gene: TRBD1
abundance: NA
CDR3aa: CASSYSGTGPKEQYF
CDR3nt: TGTGCCAGCAGTTACTCCGGGACAGGCCCTAAGGAGCAGTACTTC

v_gene: TRBV15
j_gene: TRBJ2-2
d_gene: NA
abundance: NA
CDR3aa: CATSRDRGELSGELFF
CDR3nt: TGTGCCACCAGCAGAGACAGGGGGGAGCTATCCGGGGAGCTGTTTTTT

v_gene: TRBV28
j_gene: TRBJ2-3
d_gene: TRBD2
abundance: few
CDR3aa: CASRPLAGVADTQYF
CDR3nt: TGTGCCAGCAGACCCCTAGCGGGGGTGGCAGATACGCAGTATTTT

v_gene: TRBV6-1
j_gene: TRBJ2-2
d_gene: TRBD1
abundance: NA
CDR3aa: CASSPGQVTGELFF
CDR3nt: TGTGCCAGCAGCCCGGGACAGGTCACCGGGGAGCTGTTTTTT

v_gene: TRBV29-1
j_gene: TRBJ1-1
d_gene: NA
abundance: few
CDR3aa: CSVPRGGMNTEAFF
CDR3nt: TGCAGCGTCCCCCGTGGGGGGATGAACACTGAAGCTTTCTTT

v_gene: TRBV4-3
j_gene: TRBJ2-3
d_gene: TRBD2
abundance: NA
CDR3aa: CASSQESSWGGSDTQYF
CDR3nt: TGCGCCAGCAGCCAAGAATCAAGTTGGGGGGGTTCCGATACGCAGTATTTT

v_gene: TRBV20-1
j_gene: TRBJ2-7
d_gene: TRBD2
abundance: NA
CDR3aa: CSARDPSGGPLYEQYF
CDR3nt: TGCAGTGCTAGAGACCCCTCGGGAGGACCTCTCTACGAGCAGTACTTC

v_gene: TRBV4-2
j_gene: TRBJ2-7
d_gene: NA
abundance: few
CDR3aa: CASSQDSAGSYEQYF
CDR3nt: TGTGCCAGCAGCCAAGACTCGGCAGGAAGTTACGAGCAGTACTTC

v_gene: TRBV30
j_gene: TRBJ2-7
d_gene: NA
abundance: NA
CDR3aa: CAWSFTGFEQYF
CDR3nt: TGTGCCTGGAGTTTTACGGGGTTCGAGCAGTACTTC

v_gene: TRBV11-1
j_gene: TRBJ1-1
d_gene: TRBD1
abundance: NA
CDR3aa: CASSYPSGTGGVNTEAFF
CDR3nt: TGTGCCAGCAGCTACCCGTCAGGGACAGGGGGCGTGAACACTGAAGCTTTCTTT

v_gene: TRBV27
j_gene: TRBJ1-1
d_gene: NA
abundance: few
CDR3aa: CASSLRVVSTEAFF
CDR3nt: TGTGCCAGCAGTTTACGGGTAGTGAGCACTGAAGCTTTCTTT

v_gene: TRBV7-6
j_gene: TRBJ2-7
d_gene: TRBD1
abundance: few
CDR3aa: CASSLGTGGTYEQYF
CDR3nt: TGTGCCAGCAGCTTAGGGACAGGGGGTACCTACGAGCAGTACTTC

v_gene: TRBV6-1
j_gene: TRBJ2-1
d_gene: TRBD1
abundance: few
CDR3aa: CASTKETGHNEQFF
CDR3nt: TGTGCCAGCACTAAGGAGACAGGGCACAATGAGCAGTTCTTC

v_gene: TRBV25-1
j_gene: TRBJ2-1
d_gene: NA
abundance: few
CDR3aa: CASSEFSVGSEEQFF
CDR3nt: TGTGCCAGCAGTGAATTTTCTGTAGGGAGCGAAGAGCAGTTCTTC

v_gene: TRBV9
j_gene: TRBJ2-5
d_gene: NA
abundance: few
CDR3aa: CASSVAGGTAETQYF
CDR3nt: TGTGCCAGCAGCGTAGCGGGGGGGACAGCCGAGACCCAGTACTTC

v_gene: TRBV15
j_gene: TRBJ2-5
d_gene: NA
abundance: few
CDR3aa: CATSPMGGAYQETQYF
CDR3nt: TGTGCCACCAGCCCCATGGGGGGGGCCTACCAAGAGACCCAGTACTTC

v_gene: TRBV7-2
j_gene: TRBJ2-4
d_gene: NA
abundance: few
CDR3aa: CASSQVEGAKNIQYF
CDR3nt: TGTGCCAGCAGCCAGGTGGAGGGTGCCAAAAACATTCAGTACTTC

v_gene: TRBV9
j_gene: TRBJ2-3
d_gene: TRBD2
abundance: NA
CDR3aa: CASSGFTSGGKLDTQYF
CDR3nt: TGTGCCAGCAGCGGCTTTACTAGCGGGGGGAAGTTAGATACGCAGTATTTT

v_gene: TRBV6-2/TRBV6-3
j_gene: TRBJ2-7
d_gene: NA
abundance: few
CDR3aa: CASGGERYEQYF
CDR3nt: TGTGCCAGCGGAGGGGAGAGATACGAGCAGTACTTC

v_gene: TRBV6-1
j_gene: TRBJ1-5
d_gene: NA
abundance: NA
CDR3aa: CASSRTVYSNQPQHF
CDR3nt: TGTGCCAGCAGCCGGACTGTTTATAGCAATCAGCCCCAGCATTTT

v_gene: TRBV6-2/TRBV6-3
j_gene: TRBJ2-2
d_gene: NA
abundance: NA
CDR3aa: CAIRGATVGKSNTGELFF
CDR3nt: TGTGCCATCCGAGGGGCCACCGTCGGAAAATCGAACACCGGGGAGCTGTTTTTT

v_gene: TRBV6-6
j_gene: TRBJ1-1
d_gene: NA
abundance: NA
CDR3aa: CASSRDHMAFF
CDR3nt: TGTGCCAGCAGCCGAGACCACATGGCTTTCTTT

v_gene: TRBV12-3/TRBV12-4
j_gene: TRBJ1-5
d_gene: NA
abundance: few
CDR3aa: CASSPDRRRQPQHF
CDR3nt: TGTGCCAGCAGTCCCGACAGGAGGAGGCAGCCCCAGCATTTT

v_gene: TRBV9
j_gene: TRBJ1-6
d_gene: TRBD1
abundance: few
CDR3aa: CASSGTGLYNSPLHF
CDR3nt: TGTGCCAGCAGCGGGACAGGACTCTATAATTCACCCCTCCACTTT

v_gene: TRBV20-1
j_gene: TRBJ2-5
d_gene: NA
abundance: NA
CDR3aa: CSAQIVQETQYF
CDR3nt: TGCAGTGCTCAGATAGTCCAAGAGACCCAGTACTTC